This T cell receptor beta chain was retrieved from a study of glioma-infiltrating T cells. This clonotype has ten or more counts. Its antigen is not known. V lost 5 bases and J lost 4; bases outside the gene matches: 7. Germline V gene data show CDR1 as KGHSH and CDR2 as LQKENI. The CDR3 is 14 residues long. General study findings and limits: Gliomas, especially low-grade, showed above-expected tissue-blood divergence; non-neoplastic patients showed below.

Using RNA template, CDR3s of TCR alpha and beta were amplified with iRepertoire arm-PCR. TCRdb recomputed calls from the multiplex PCR reads with MiXCR, one row per CDR3 protein. The data show 84,000 or so distinct CDR3 sequences, about 25% seen once. Sample: glioma tissue, nonneoplastic brain tissue, or PBMCs (not recorded which). The chain carries TRBV18 and TRBJ2-5; 7 bases map to TRBD1. The source of this sequence is a human donor with low-grade glioma or glioblastoma, undergoing nonglioma brain surgery, or in good health (not recorded which). In DNA form, the CDR3 reads TGTGCCAGCTCAACTCGGGACAGACTAGAGACCCAGTACTTC. Encoded protein: CASSTRDRLETQYF.